These 23 T cell receptor beta chains were sequenced from one sample in a study of T cell responses to AZD1222 COVID-19 vaccine. The method was immunoSEQ multiplex PCR; TCRdb's version includes in-frame clones alone and lacks a portion of them. Here the sample spans fewer than 120,000 clones, about 85% being singletons. The source material was peripheral blood, sampled on day 0 of AZD1222 vaccination. The receptor set was obtained from an adult in good health.

In this sample, this clone turned up a few times. The CDR3 protein is CASRLSGASANTGELFF. In DNA form, the CDR3 reads TGTGCCAGCAGGCTATCCGGGGCTAGCGCGAACACCGGGGAGCTGTTTTTT. The chain recombines TRBV28 with TRBJ2-2; a possible D gene is TRBD2 (6 bases). The V gene lost 6 bases and the J gene lost 0 bases, with 17 bases spanning the gap. The CDR3 has 17 amino acids. CDR1 and CDR2 from the germline V gene are MDHEN and SYDVKM.

The V and J genes are TRBV7-2 and TRBJ2-1, with 10 bases that match TRBD2. The CDR3 contains 19 residues. Germline trimming cut 2 bases from V and 3 bases from J; bases unmatched to any gene: 13. Germline lookup yields CDR1 SGHTA and CDR2 FQGNSA. The CDR3 here is CASSLSIAGGPQGYNEQFF. The CDR3 nucleotides read TGTGCCAGCAGCTTATCGATAGCGGGAGGCCCCCAGGGCTACAATGAGCAGTTCTTC.

The count of this clone is one. The chain is built from TRBV10-3 and TRBJ2-1, with D perhaps matching TRBD1 (5 bases). CDR1 is ENHRY, CDR2 SYGVKD, per germline. The ends were cut back, 4 bases at V and 10 bases at J, with 11 bases in the middle. The CDR3 extends over 12 amino acids. CDR3 loop: CAISALGEEQFF. The CDR3 DNA reads as TGTGCCATCAGTGCCCTAGGGGAAGAGCAGTTCTTC.

V and J are TRBV6-1 and TRBJ2-7, with 8 bases that match TRBD1. The junction had 0 bases not matched to a gene; V was cut back by 2 bases and J by 9 bases. The CDR3 contains 11 residues. Per the germline V gene, CDR1 is MNHNS and CDR2 is SASEGT. The CDR3 spells CASSETGGQYF. The CDR3, as DNA: TGTGCCAGCAGTGAAACAGGGGGGCAGTACTTC.

The chain carries TRBV7-3 and TRBJ2-1, with D possibly being TRBD1 (6 bases). This CDR3 is 15 amino acids long. Germline loops: CDR1 SGHTA, CDR2 FQGTGA. Trimming left V 2 bases short and J 3 bases short, with 11 bases between. The CDR3 sequence: CASSLEQGFYNEQFF. Here the CDR3 DNA reads TGTGCCAGCAGCTTAGAACAGGGATTCTACAATGAGCAGTTCTTC.

The chain is built from TRBV6-5 and TRBJ1-5, with a possible D match to TRBD1 (5 bases). Trimming took off 7 bases at V and 2 bases at J, with 15 bases between the two ends. The CDR3 runs 15 residues. Germline CDR1 MNHEY, CDR2 SVGAGI. The CDR3 here is CASKGPGPGNQPQHF. The CDR3 DNA reads TGTGCCAGCAAAGGTCCGGGGCCGGGCAATCAGCCCCAGCATTTT.

V gene TRBV5-1 combines with J gene TRBJ1-2; the D gene is possibly TRBD1 (5 bases). CDR3 length equals 16 residues. Trimming took off 0 bases at V and 7 bases at J, with 19 bases between the two ends. In germline, CDR1 is SGHRS, CDR2 YFSETQ. The CDR3 reads CASSLGTPGGGAGYTF. The CDR3, as DNA: TGCGCCAGCAGCTTGGGGACTCCGGGAGGTGGGGCTGGCTACACCTTC.

The chain links TRBV9 to TRBJ1-1, with 7 bases aligning to TRBD1. Germline loops: CDR1 SGDLS, CDR2 YYNGEE. J was trimmed by 4 bases and V by 1 base; bases with no gene match: 10. This CDR3 has 16 amino acids. The CDR3 protein is CASSVKGAPSGTEAFF. The DNA of the CDR3 is TGTGCCAGCAGCGTAAAGGGGGCCCCATCGGGCACTGAAGCTTTCTTT. Complete variable domain (other parts from reference TRBV9 and TRBJ1-1): DSGVTQTPKHLITATGQRVTLRCSPRSGDLSVYWYQQSLDQGLQFLIQYYNGEERAKGNILERFSAQQFPDLHSELNLSSLELGDSALYFCASSVKGAPSGTEAFFGQGTRLTVV.

V gene TRBV19 combines with J gene TRBJ1-1; D perhaps matches TRBD1 (6 bases). Per the germline V gene, CDR1 is LNHDA and CDR2 is SQIVND (reference sequence). The ends were cut back, 5 bases at V and 2 bases at J, with 12 bases in the middle. The CDR3 consists of 14 residues. The chain's CDR3 is CASSREQGNTEAFF. CDR3 coding DNA: TGTGCCAGTAGTCGGGAACAGGGAAACACTGAAGCTTTCTTT.

This chain links TRBV28 with TRBJ1-2, with 12 bases aligning to TRBD1. Germline assignment: CDR1 MDHEN and CDR2 SYDVKM. J lost 8 bases, V lost 5 bases, and 9 bases had no gene match. The CDR3 runs 15 residues. CDR3 sequence reads: CASSRPGQGAGGYTF. As DNA, the CDR3 is TGTGCCAGCAGTCGACCGGGACAGGGGGCAGGAGGCTACACCTTC.

The chain couples TRBV11-2 to TRBJ1-2, with D hard to call. V was pared by 8 bases and J by 0 bases, with 19 bases between. Germline CDR1 reads SGHAT; CDR2 reads FQNNGV. The CDR3 loop spans 16 amino acids. CDR3 DNA sequence: TGTGCCAGCGCCAACTCTGGAACCGCATCTAACTATGGCTACACCTTC. It codes for CASANSGTASNYGYTF. Complete variable domain (other parts from reference TRBV11-2 and TRBJ1-2): EAGVAQSPRYKIIEKRQSVAFWCNPISGHATLYWYQQILGQGPKLLIQFQNNGVVDDSQLPKDRFSAERLKGVDSTLKIQPAKLEDSAVYLCASANSGTASNYGYTFGSGTRLTVV.

This chain joins TRBV6-2 or TRBV6-3 and TRBJ2-4, with 9 bases fitting TRBD1. CDR3 length equals 15 residues. The V gene's germline CDR1 is MNHEY and CDR2 SVGEGT. With V trimmed by 6 bases and J by 4 bases, 7 bases remained unmatched. The CDR3 nucleotides are TGTGCCAGCAGCAGGGACAGGGATATGAAAAACATTCAGTACTTC. Amino acids: CASSRDRDMKNIQYF.

The V call is TRBV5-1, the J call TRBJ1-4, with 7 bases identical to TRBD1. With V trimmed by 4 bases and J by 6 bases, 9 bases remained unmatched. The CDR3 is made up of 15 amino acids. The V gene's germline CDR1 is SGHRS and CDR2 YFSETQ. The CDR3 reads CASSPQTGTDEKLFF. The CDR3 coding sequence is TGCGCCAGCAGCCCACAGACAGGGACAGATGAAAAACTGTTTTTT.

In its sample, this clone was seen many times. This sequence joins TRBV7-9 and TRBJ2-3; D not certain. V was trimmed by 5 bases and J by 4 bases, leaving 10 bases between them. The CDR3 is 13 amino acids. Germline V CDR1 and CDR2: SEHNR, FQNEAQ (reference sequence). The CDR3 is CASSPRHADTQYF. In nucleotides, the CDR3 is TGTGCCAGCAGCCCCCGACACGCAGATACGCAGTATTTT.

This sequence joins TRBV7-3 and TRBJ2-1; a weak D match, TRBD2 (5 bases). Germline V gives CDR1 SGHTA, CDR2 FQGTGA. The CDR3 is 13 amino acids. V lost 0 bases, J lost 7 bases, and 7 bases lay in between. The CDR3 loop reads CASSLTTGNEQFF. In DNA form, the CDR3 reads TGTGCCAGCAGCTTAACGACGGGAAATGAGCAGTTCTTC. The complete variable domain, with remaining parts taken from reference TRBV7-3 and TRBJ2-1, reads GAGVSQTPSNKVTEKGKYVELRCDPISGHTALYWYRQSLGQGPEFLIYFQGTGAADDSGLPNDRFFAVRPEGSVSTLKIQRTERGDSAVYLCASSLTTGNEQFFGPGTRLTVL.

The gene calls are TRBV11-3 and TRBJ2-1, with a tentative D call TRBD1 (7 bases). The CDR3 runs 15 residues. The germline gives CDR1 SGHNT, CDR2 YENEEA. Trimming pared 4 bases from V and 0 bases from J, leaving 10 bases between. As DNA, the CDR3 is TGTGCCAGCAGCTGGCGGGACAGCTCCTACAATGAGCAGTTCTTC. It yields the protein CASSWRDSSYNEQFF.

This chain connects TRBV7-9 to TRBJ2-2; 9 bases fit TRBD1. The V gene end was trimmed by 5 bases and the J gene end by 4 bases; junction bases not matched to a gene: 5. Germline V gene sequence: CDR1 SEHNR, CDR2 FQNEAQ (reference sequence). The CDR3 is 15 residues long. The CDR3 here is CASSGRDRATGELFF. The CDR3 DNA sequence: TGTGCCAGCAGCGGCCGGGACAGGGCCACCGGGGAGCTGTTTTTT. Based on the CDR3 plus reference TRBV7-9 and TRBJ2-2, the full variable domain is DTGVSQNPRHKITKRGQNVTFRCDPISEHNRLYWYRQTLGQGPEFLTYFQNEAQLEKSRLLSDRFSAERPKGSFSTLEIQRTEQGDSAMYLCASSGRDRATGELFFGEGSRLTVL.

The CDR3 nucleotides read TGCGCCAGCAGCTTACGCACAGGCGAACAAGGCTACACCTTC. It translates to CASSLRTGEQGYTF. The chain couples TRBV5-1 to TRBJ1-2; perhaps TRBD1 as D (5 bases). Trimming stripped 2 bases from V and 8 bases from J, with 16 bases between. Germline-derived CDR1 and CDR2 are SGHRS and YFSETQ. CDR3 length: 14 amino acids.

The chain employs TRBV28 and TRBJ1-2, with D possibly TRBD1 on 5 matching bases. Germline CDR1 and CDR2: MDHEN and SYDVKM. CDR3 length equals 16 residues. The V end was cut by 7 bases, the J end by 4 bases, with 22 bases between. The DNA of the CDR3 is TGTGCCAGCACCTCTCGGGCAGGGTTAAGGCTCTATGGCTACACCTTC. Translation gives CASTSRAGLRLYGYTF.

The chain couples TRBV9 to TRBJ2-7; D may correspond to TRBD1 or TRBD2 (5 bases each). The V end was cut by 2 bases, the J end by 2 bases, with 11 bases between. From germline, CDR1 is SGDLS and CDR2 YYNGEE. This CDR3 spans 14 amino acids. The CDR3 region has the DNA TGTGCCAGCAGCGTCGGCCTGGGACCCTACGAGCAGTACTTC. Its translation: CASSVGLGPYEQYF.

The CDR3 here is CAWSGEDLNEKLFF. CDR3 bases: TGTGCCTGGAGTGGAGAGGATCTAAATGAAAAACTGTTTTTT. The chain carries TRBV30 and TRBJ1-4; D remains unclear. The CDR3 has 14 amino acids. Between the trimmed V and J ends, which lost 1 base and 5 bases, there was a span of 11 bases. CDR1 and CDR2 (germline): GTSNPN, SVGIG (reference sequence).

The CDR3 sequence is CASSYNRGGANVLTF. The CDR3 DNA follows: TGTGCCAGCAGTTACAACAGGGGTGGGGCCAACGTCCTGACTTTC. The rearrangement uses TRBV6-2 or TRBV6-3 and TRBJ2-6; 7 positions match TRBD1. This CDR3 is 15 amino acids long. Germline V CDR1 and CDR2: MNHEY, SVGEGT. J lost 3 bases, V lost 2 bases, and 1 base had no gene match.

J is TRBJ1-2 and V is TRBV3-1 (or the pseudogene TRBV3-2); TRBD1 matches at 8 bases. V shed 4 bases and J 8 bases; nucleotides not matched to a gene: 9. The CDR3 is made up of 14 amino acids. Germline V gene sequence: CDR1 LGHDT, CDR2 YNNKEL (reference sequence). The CDR3 nucleotides read TGTGCCAGCAGCCTCCCAGACAGGGGTTTAGGCTACACCTTC. Translated: CASSLPDRGLGYTF.